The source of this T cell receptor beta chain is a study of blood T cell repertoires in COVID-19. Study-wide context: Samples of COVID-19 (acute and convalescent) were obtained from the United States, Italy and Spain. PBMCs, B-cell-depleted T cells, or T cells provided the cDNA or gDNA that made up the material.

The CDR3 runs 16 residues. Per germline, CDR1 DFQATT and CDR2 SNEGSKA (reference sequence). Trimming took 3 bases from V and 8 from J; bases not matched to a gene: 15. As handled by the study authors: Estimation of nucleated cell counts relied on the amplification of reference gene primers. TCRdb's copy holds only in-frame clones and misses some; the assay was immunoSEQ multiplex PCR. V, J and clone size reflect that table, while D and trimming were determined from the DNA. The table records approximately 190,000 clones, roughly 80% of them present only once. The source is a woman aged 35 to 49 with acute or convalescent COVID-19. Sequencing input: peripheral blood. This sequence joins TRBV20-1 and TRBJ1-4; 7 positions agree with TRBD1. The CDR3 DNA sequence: TGCAGTGCTAGTGCGAAGACCGGGACAGATTCGGAAAAACTGTTTTTT. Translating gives CSASAKTGTDSEKLFF.